This T cell receptor beta chain emerged from a study of beta chain features in type 1 diabetes. Study at large: Across every sample, 85 million to 120 million sorted cells were examined in total.

Sequenced material consisted of expressed TCRB transcripts (all of the isolated RNA was reverse transcribed). Data came from immunoSEQ multiplex PCR; TCRdb stores just in-frame clones and leaves some out. The sample lists tens of thousands of clones, over 60% occurring once. V lost 10 bases to trimming and J lost 2 bases; unmatched junction nucleotides: 4. Per germline, CDR1 ENHRY and CDR2 SYGVKD. The CDR3 sequence is 12 residues long. Study results and caveats: Patients' naive, central memory and regulatory TCRB repertoires appeared more alike than those of healthy donors. Moderate but significant shortening of TCRB CDR3s was recorded in all four CD4+ subsets from Type 1 diabetes patients.

With regard to this clone: What it recognizes is unknown.

The receptor comes from a woman aged 18 to 35 with type 1 diabetes. The chain uses TRBV10-3 and TRBJ2-7; TRBD2 matches at 8 bases. Input material: Tregs from blood. CDR3 protein: CATGRDPYEQYF. CDR3 in DNA: TGTGCCACCGGGAGGGATCCCTACGAGCAGTACTTC.